Listed below are T cell receptor beta chains from one sample, sequenced in a study of OX40 agonist ivuxolimab in advanced cancers. Assay used: immunoSEQ multiplex PCR; TCRdb lists only in-frame clones, some missing. This table has about 73,000 clones, 85% to 90% appearing once. Source: CD4+ or CD8+ T cells sorted from blood, taken in a trial of the OX40 agonist ivuxolimab. These receptor sequences come from an adult with an advanced solid tumor such as melanoma, head and neck, liver or kidney cancer. Each CDR3 is given with its conserved first and last residue. A D gene is named only where the DNA matches it firmly. Clone size is not always given. Where it is, it says once, few, many or a class for expanded clones.

TRBJ2-7 . TRBV18 13 . TGTGCCAGCTCACCGGGCCGGGATTACGAGCAGTACTTC CASSPGRDYEQYF
TRBJ1-3 TRBD1 TRBV12-5 16 few TGTGCTAGTGGCCGCAACAGGGGCCTGTCTGGAAACACCATATATTTT CASGRNRGLSGNTIYF
TRBJ1-3 . TRBV30 12 . TGTGCCTGGACGGGGGGCCAGGACACCATATATTTT CAWTGGQDTIYF
TRBJ2-3 TRBD1 TRBV28 17 . TGTGCCAGCAGTTTTGGGGCGACAGGGTCTTTGTCAGATACGCAGTATTTT CASSFGATGSLSDTQYF
TRBJ2-1 TRBD2 TRBV18 12 . TGTGCCAGCTCAGCTCTTGGGGGGGAACAGTTCTTC CASSALGGEQFF
TRBJ1-5 . TRBV18 19 . TGTGCCAGCTCACCGGCCAGGAGGGGCGAGGGGTCGGGCAATCAGCCCCAGCATTTT CASSPARRGEGSGNQPQHF
TRBJ2-7 . TRBV19 11 . TGTGCCAGTTCCTGGGGATACGAGCAGTACTTC CASSWGYEQYF
TRBJ2-2 . TRBV7-8 15 few TGTGCCAGCAGCTTAGCGGGAGACTACACCGGGGAGCTGTTTTTT CASSLAGDYTGELFF
TRBJ2-2 . TRBV7-3 14 . TGTGCCAGCAGCTTAAACACGAACACCGGGGAGCTGTTTTTT CASSLNTNTGELFF
TRBJ2-2 . TRBV7-8 14 . TGTGCCAGCAGCTTCAGGACGAACACCGGGGAGCTGTTTTTT CASSFRTNTGELFF
TRBJ2-5 . TRBV10-2 13 . TGCGCCAGCAGTGCTGGGAGGCCAGAGACCCAGTACTTC CASSAGRPETQYF
TRBJ2-1 TRBD1 TRBV11-2 17 . TGTGCCAGCAGGCCAGATGGAAATGACAGGGGGCGAGATGAGCAGTTCTTC CASRPDGNDRGRDEQFF
TRBJ1-2 TRBD1 TRBV18 15 . TGTGCCAGCTCACCATTCGGGACAGGGGGCGATGGCTACACCTTC CASSPFGTGGDGYTF
TRBJ2-2 TRBD1 TRBV6-5 15 . TGTGCCAGCAGTGGGGACAGGGGAGGATCCGGGGAGCTGTTTTTT CASSGDRGGSGELFF
TRBJ1-5 TRBD1 TRBV12-5 17 . TGTGCTAGTGGTTTGCCCGGACAGGGGAAAGCCAATCAGCCCCAGCATTTT CASGLPGQGKANQPQHF
TRBJ2-5 TRBD1 TRBV7-6 15 . TGTGCCAGCACCGAGCAGGCAGGGGGCATTGAGACCCAGTACTTC CASTEQAGGIETQYF
TRBJ2-5 . TRBV27 13 . TGTGCCAGCAGTTTAAGTCAGCGAGAGACCCAGTACTTC CASSLSQRETQYF